This TCR beta chain comes out of a study of post-analysis software for immune sequencing data. General study results and limits: Patients carried roughly 5 TRBV segments more frequently than controls did, and TRBV5-6, TRBV5-1 and TRBV20-1 were among them.

TCR beta libraries were prepared from cDNA with unique molecular identifiers. Input populations of roughly 1 to 10 million T cells gave rise to hundreds of thousands of cDNA molecules. TCRdb reanalysed the PCR reads using MiXCR and keeps one entry per CDR3 protein. In the table there are a few hundred thousand distinct CDR3 sequences, around 31% of which are singletons. Germline-derived CDR1 and CDR2 are SGHRS and YFSETQ. V dropped 0 bases and J dropped 3 bases, with 4 bases sitting between them. The CDR3 spans 12 residues. The table lists this clonotype with a few counts. Its antigen is unknown. Sequenced input: blood. This receptor was obtained from a girl aged 2-17 years with multiple sclerosis. This chain connects TRBV5-1 to TRBJ2-7; D is unresolved. CDR3 region: CASSLDDYEQYF. The CDR3, as DNA: TGCGCCAGCAGCTTGGACGACTACGAGCAGTACTTC.